This T cell receptor (beta chain) was identified in a study of cytomegalovirus exposure and HLA in healthy donors. The PCR contained 60 Vbeta and 13 Jbeta primers. The method was immunoSEQ multiplex PCR; TCRdb's version includes in-frame clones alone and lacks a portion of them. Of fewer than 200,000 clones in the sample, around 84% were seen once. The CDR3 has 15 residues. Trimming took 6 bases from V and 4 from J, leaving 16 bases between them. CDR1 and CDR2 from the germline V gene are SNHLY and FYNNEI. On this clone: Its specificity is unknown.

General study findings and limits: When analyzed later, a missense DCLRE1C variant was found to be linked to TCR beta V- and J-gene trimming. Excluded were some V segments that proved indistinguishable, including TRBV6-2 and TRBV6-3. Most subjects had HLA-A and HLA-B alleles reportedly predicted accurately by TCR beta sequences.

The specimen sequenced was PBMCs. The origin of this receptor is a man between 25 and 39 years old in good health and CMV-seropositive. V usage is TRBV2 and J usage is TRBJ2-1; D unresolved. CDR3 residues: CASRLGDGLYNEQFF. The CDR3 DNA is TGTGCCAGCAGGTTGGGTGACGGGTTATACAATGAGCAGTTCTTC.